Each of the 15 T cell receptor beta chains below was sequenced from the same sample in a study of blood T cell repertoires in COVID-19. This table comes from immunoSEQ multiplex PCR, and its TCRdb copy is limited to in-frame clones, with some not included. The sample has 410,000 or so clones, around 91% seen once. Sequencing used peripheral blood. Receptor source: a woman aged 40 to 50 with COVID-19, enrolled during active disease.

The chain combines TRBV5-5 with TRBJ1-5, with unresolved D. CDR3 length: 14 amino acids. V was clipped by 2 bases and J by 2 bases, with 8 bases between them. The germline CDR1 and CDR2 sequences are SGHKS and YYEKEE (reference sequence). CDR3 DNA: TGTGCCAGCAGCTTCGGTTATGGCAATCAGCCCCAGCATTTT. Translation: CASSFGYGNQPQHF. Full variable domain (missing parts from reference TRBV5-5 and TRBJ1-5): DAGVTQSPTHLIKTRGQQVTLRCSPISGHKSVSWYQQVLGQGPQFIFQYYEKEERGRGNFPDRFSARQFPNYSSELNVNALLLGDSALYLCASSFGYGNQPQHFGDGTRLSIL.

This chain connects TRBV18 to TRBJ1-1; 7 bases match TRBD1. Trimming took 6 bases from V and 2 from J; bases not matched to a gene: 6. The CDR3 runs to 14 residues. Germline lookup yields CDR1 KGHSH and CDR2 LQKENI. The CDR3: CASSSGGRNTEAFF. CDR3 bases: TGTGCCAGCTCGTCAGGGGGAAGAAACACTGAAGCTTTCTTT.

This sequence joins TRBV2 and TRBJ1-2; perhaps TRBD1 as D (5 bases). The CDR3 is made up of 15 amino acids. With 5 bases removed from V and 6 bases from J, the gap between germline ends came to 19 bases. The germline V gene encodes CDR1 SNHLY and CDR2 FYNNEI. The CDR3 DNA is TGTGCCAGCAGTTTTCCTCTGGGGCCCCCACATGGCTACACCTTC. It codes for CASSFPLGPPHGYTF.

The V call is TRBV18, the J call TRBJ1-5, with D uncertain. Between the trimmed V and J ends, which lost 2 bases and 2 bases, there was a span of 13 bases. CDR1 and CDR2 (germline): KGHSH, LQKENI. The CDR3 totals 16 residues. CDR3 loop: CASSPLWRAGNQPQHF. CDR3 nucleotides: TGTGCCAGCTCACCATTATGGAGGGCGGGCAATCAGCCCCAGCATTTT.

The chain joins TRBV30 to TRBJ2-7, with 9 nucleotides matching TRBD1. J lost 0 bases, V lost 3 bases, and 6 bases had no gene match. Germline V gives CDR1 GTSNPN, CDR2 SVGIG (reference sequence). The CDR3 has 15 amino acids. The chain's CDR3 is CAWRREQGASYEQYF. CDR3 DNA sequence: TGTGCCTGGAGGAGGGAACAGGGGGCCTCCTACGAGCAGTACTTC. The variable domain in full, completed from reference TRBV30 and TRBJ2-7, reads SQTIHQWPATLVQPVGSPLSLECTVEGTSNPNLYWYRQAAGRGLQLLFYSVGIGQISSEVPQNLSASRPQDRQFILSSKKLLLSDSGFYLCAWRREQGASYEQYFGPGTRLTVT.

This clone has a single count. The chain joins TRBV7-2 to TRBJ1-2; TRBD1 aligns across 8 bases. This CDR3 comprises 16 residues. Per the germline V gene, CDR1 is SGHTA and CDR2 is FQGNSA. J gave up 2 bases and V 1 base, and 6 bases lay outside the gene matches. The CDR3 DNA follows: TGTGCCAGCAGCTTAGGGGGGCAGGGGGCAAACTATGGCTACACCTTC. It codes for CASSLGGQGANYGYTF.

J is TRBJ1-3 and V is TRBV5-8, with 7 bases that match TRBD1. This CDR3 region has 14 residues. V lost 4 bases and J lost 3; bases outside the gene matches: 4. Germline CDR1 SGHTS, CDR2 YDEGEE. The CDR3 region is CASSPRGNGNTIYF. Here the CDR3 DNA reads TGTGCCAGCAGCCCCAGGGGGAATGGAAACACCATATATTTT.

V usage is TRBV27 and J usage is TRBJ1-6; 7 bases line up with TRBD1. The germline V gene encodes CDR1 MNHEY and CDR2 SMNVEV (reference sequence). The CDR3 is made up of 14 amino acids. V was pared by 6 bases and J by 6 bases, with 5 bases of the junction left unmatched. CDR3 protein: CASRGTAINSPLHF. The CDR3 DNA is TGTGCCAGCAGAGGGACAGCCATTAATTCACCCCTCCACTTT.

The gene calls are TRBV3-1 (or the pseudogene TRBV3-2) and TRBJ1-6; D is ambiguous. The CDR3 length is 14 residues. The germline V gene has CDR1 LGHDT and CDR2 YNNKEL (reference sequence). With 2 bases removed from V and 7 bases from J, the gap between germline ends came to 9 bases. The CDR3 region has the DNA TGTGCCAGCAGCCAAATTGCGGGGAATTCACCCCTCCACTTT. This sequence encodes CASSQIAGNSPLHF.

This clone is a singleton in its sample. The V call is TRBV3-1 (or the pseudogene TRBV3-2), the J call TRBJ2-2; D gene unclear. The CDR3 extends over 12 amino acids. Between the trimmed V and J ends, which lost 1 base and 10 bases, there was a span of 7 bases. Germline V gene lookup returns CDR1 LGHDT and CDR2 YNNKEL (reference sequence). The CDR3 is CASSQVGMELFF. DNA for the CDR3: TGTGCCAGCAGCCAAGTGGGCATGGAGCTGTTTTTT.

This clone has only one observation. V gene TRBV10-1 combines with J gene TRBJ1-5; 8 bases match TRBD1. Germline V gene data show CDR1 as WNHNN and CDR2 as SYGVQD (reference sequence). V was clipped by 2 bases and J by 4 bases; unmatched bases: 4. CDR3 length equals 15 residues. The CDR3 region is CASSERTGRNQPQHF. The DNA for the CDR3 is TGCGCCAGCAGTGAGAGGACAGGGAGGAATCAGCCCCAGCATTTT.

V usage is TRBV4-3 and J usage is TRBJ2-7; 10 nucleotides match TRBD1. This CDR3 contains 14 residues. J lost 3 bases, V lost 4 bases, and 3 bases had no gene match. The germline gives CDR1 LGHNA, CDR2 YSLEER. The CDR3 nucleotides read TGCGCCAGCAGCCTCGACAGGGGGCTCTACGAGCAGTACTTC. It codes for CASSLDRGLYEQYF.

This clone was detected once. The genes are TRBV27 and TRBJ2-6; TRBD1 agrees at 12 bases. Unmatched junction bases numbered 9, after V lost 7 bases and J lost 2 bases. Looked up from germline, CDR1 is MNHEY and CDR2 is SMNVEV (reference sequence). There are 18 residues in the CDR3. In DNA, the CDR3 is TGTGCCAGCACCTCGAGGGGACAGGGGGCGCCTGGGGCCAACGTCCTGACTTTC. Its protein is CASTSRGQGAPGANVLTF.

This clone was picked up one time. This chain links TRBV7-2 with TRBJ1-4, with D possibly being TRBD1 (5 bases). The germline V gene has CDR1 SGHTA and CDR2 FQGNSA. The CDR3 is 14 amino acids. Between the trimmed V and J ends, which lost 3 bases and 7 bases, there was a span of 12 bases. CDR3 residues: CASSLGGAGEKLFF. The CDR3 nucleotides are TGTGCCAGCAGCTTGGGCGGGGCGGGTGAAAAACTGTTTTTT.

The chain combines TRBV19 with TRBJ1-5; a possible D gene is TRBD1 (5 bases). V shed 1 base and J shed 0 bases, with 13 bases lying between them. The CDR3 is 17 residues long. CDR1 is LNHDA, CDR2 SQIVND, per germline (reference sequence). DNA of the CDR3: TGTGCCAGTAGTATAGGGGGGACTCCCCTTAGCAATCAGCCCCAGCATTTT. This encodes CASSIGGTPLSNQPQHF.